These T cell receptor beta chains were read from a single sample in a study of HIV-infected children after antiretroviral therapy interruption. TCRdb re-derived calls from the 3' RACE reads in MiXCR, one entry per CDR3 protein. The table has some 41,000 distinct CDR3 sequences, over 6% seen once. Material: CD45RA+ CD4+ T cells from PBMCs, pooled from several time points, obtained from a donor given antiretroviral therapy, either interrupted or continuous. These TCRs come from a pool of human donors with HIV. Each CDR3 is given with its conserved first and last residue. D genes are given only for firm matches. Size tells how often a clone was seen (once, few, many) or the class of an expanded clone, and some rows leave it out.

TRBD1	.	TRBV27	TRBJ2-4	CASSWARGLAKNIQYF	TGTGCCAGCAGTTGGGCTAGGGGGCTCGCCAAAAACATTCAGTACTTC
.	many	TRBV19	TRBJ2-7	CASRRTRSSSYEQYF	TGTGCCAGTAGACGGACTCGTTCTAGCTCCTACGAGCAGTACTTC
.	few	TRBV5-4	TRBJ2-7	CASSFPEASPYEQYF	TGTGCCAGCAGCTTTCCCGAGGCTTCCCCATACGAGCAGTACTTC
TRBD1	many	TRBV20-1	TRBJ1-1	CSAGAQRTGATEAFF	TGCAGTGCGGGGGCGCAAAGGACAGGGGCCACTGAAGCTTTCTTT
TRBD1	many	TRBV5-1	TRBJ2-7	CASRTRSLWTGDEQYF	TGCGCCAGCAGAACCCGTAGCCTTTGGACAGGGGACGAGCAGTACTTC
TRBD1	many	TRBV15	TRBJ2-7	CATSRETGGGYEQYF	TGTGCCACCAGCAGAGAGACAGGGGGCGGCTACGAGCAGTACTTC
.	few	TRBV19	TRBJ2-7	CASSIVRDLNSYEQYF	TGTGCCAGTAGTATAGTCCGGGACCTAAACTCCTACGAGCAGTACTTC
TRBD1	many	TRBV3-1	TRBJ1-1	CASSQDRGTGTNTEAFF	TGTGCCAGCAGCCAAGACCGCGGGACAGGGACGAACACTGAAGCTTTCTTT
TRBD2	many	TRBV7-1	TRBJ2-1	CASSSEPRTSGHKQFF	TGTGCCAGCAGCTCCGAACCAAGGACTAGCGGCCATAAGCAGTTCTTC
.	.	TRBV19	TRBJ1-5	CASSVRSSNQPQHF	TGTGCCAGTAGTGTCCGTAGTAGCAATCAGCCCCAGCATTTT
.	many	TRBV5-4	TRBJ2-7	CASSSYMGSYEQYF	TGTGCCAGCAGCTCCTATATGGGCTCCTACGAGCAGTACTTC
.	.	TRBV2	TRBJ2-1	CASSEGTSTNNEQFF	TGTGCCAGCAGTGAAGGGACCTCGACGAACAATGAGCAGTTCTTC
TRBD1	few	TRBV4-3	TRBJ2-1	CASSQILHKGAAMNEQFF	TGCGCCAGCAGCCAGATTCTTCACAAGGGGGCAGCGATGAATGAGCAGTTCTTC
.	medium-sized	TRBV6-6	TRBJ1-3	CASGDKDSSGNTLYF	TGTGCCAGCGGTGATAAGGACAGTTCTGGAAATACGCTCTATTTT
.	.	TRBV19	TRBJ1-1	CASRWDKDTEAFF	TGTGCCAGTAGGTGGGATAAGGACACTGAAGCTTTCTTT
.	many	TRBV19	TRBJ1-2	CASSITRGSINYGYTF	TGTGCCAGTAGTATAACTCGGGGGTCAATCAACTATGGCTACACCTTC
TRBD2	many	TRBV7-4	TRBJ2-2	CASSFMTIAGGPTGELFF	TGTGCCAGCAGCTTTATGACCATAGCGGGAGGGCCCACCGGGGAGCTGTTTTTT
.	many	TRBV21-1	TRBJ1-6	CASSKGQGQLRIYNSPLHF	TGTGCCAGCAGCAAGGGGCAGGGACAGCTAAGGATCTATAATTCACCCCTCCACTTT
TRBD2	few	TRBV18	TRBJ2-3	CASSPLTSGGYTDTQYF	TGTGCCAGCTCACCCTTGACTAGCGGGGGATACACAGATACGCAGTATTTT
TRBD1	many	TRBV30	TRBJ2-1	CAWSVPYRGKVNEQFF	TGTGCCTGGAGTGTCCCCTACAGGGGCAAAGTCAATGAGCAGTTCTTC
.	many	TRBV5-1	TRBJ1-2	CASTPEARDGDGYTF	TGCGCCAGCACCCCAGAAGCGCGGGATGGCGATGGCTACACCTTC
TRBD1	many	TRBV30	TRBJ1-4	CAWRQGARAETLYF	TGTGCCTGGAGACAGGGGGCGAGAGCAGAAACGCTGTATTTT
.	.	TRBV20-1	TRBJ2-3	CSASPRVDTQYF	TGCAGTGCTAGCCCCAGGGTAGATACGCAGTATTTT
.	many	TRBV7-2	TRBJ2-5	CASSFGGVETQYF	TGTGCCAGCAGCTTCGGAGGCGTGGAGACCCAGTACTTC
.	.	TRBV27	TRBJ2-1	CASSKLNEQFF	TGTGCCAGCAGCAAGCTCAATGAGCAGTTCTTC
.	.	TRBV7-9	TRBJ1-6	CASSSLGDNSPLHF	TGTGCCAGCAGCTCCTTGGGGGATAATTCACCCCTCCACTTT
.	many	TRBV7-2	TRBJ1-4	CASSIGRDEKLFF	TGTGCCAGCAGCATCGGGAGAGATGAAAAACTGTTTTTT
TRBD1	many	TRBV5-1	TRBJ2-3	CASSVLTGQIGTDTQYF	TGCGCCAGCAGCGTTCTAACGGGACAGATTGGGACAGATACGCAGTATTTT
TRBD1	few	TRBV3-1	TRBJ2-2	CASKTGNSGGTGELFF	TGTGCCAGCAAGACAGGGAACTCAGGGGGCACCGGGGAGCTGTTTTTT
.	many	TRBV20-1	TRBJ2-1	CSARDIQQFF	TGCAGTGCTAGAGATATCCAGCAGTTCTTC
.	once	TRBV11-2	TRBJ2-1	CASSLAVRGAEQFF	TGTGCCAGCAGCTTAGCAGTTAGAGGGGCTGAGCAGTTCTTC
TRBD1	many	TRBV11-1	TRBJ1-2	CASSIRTGALDYGYTF	TGTGCCAGCAGCATACGGACAGGGGCGTTGGACTATGGCTACACCTTC
.	many	TRBV10-3	TRBJ2-7	CAISEIQVRSYEQYF	TGTGCCATCAGTGAGATCCAGGTTCGCTCCTACGAGCAGTACTTC
.	many	TRBV18	TRBJ2-7	CASSPRQVSYEQYF	TGTGCCAGCTCACCTCGACAGGTCTCCTACGAGCAGTACTTC
.	many	TRBV7-2	TRBJ2-7	CASSLGGAGSYEQYF	TGTGCCAGCAGCTTGGGGGGGGCCGGCTCCTACGAGCAGTACTTC
TRBD2	.	TRBV11-2	TRBJ2-3	CASRRISGRAADTQYF	TGTGCCAGCAGACGAATTAGCGGGAGAGCGGCAGATACGCAGTATTTT
.	many	TRBV27	TRBJ1-1	CASSPLWTDVNTEAFF	TGTGCCAGCAGTCCGCTATGGACAGATGTGAACACTGAAGCTTTCTTT
.	many	TRBV6-5	TRBJ1-2	CASSRTVGYGYTF	TGTGCCAGCAGCCGGACGGTGGGGTATGGCTACACCTTC
.	many	TRBV5-1	TRBJ2-1	CASSADNGQVEQFF	TGCGCCAGCAGCGCAGATAATGGGCAAGTTGAGCAGTTCTTC
.	many	TRBV7-2	TRBJ2-1	CASSFSRNNEQFF	TGTGCCAGCAGCTTTTCCAGGAACAATGAGCAGTTCTTC
TRBD1	many	TRBV7-2	TRBJ2-1	CASSLSPGQGVPSSYNEQFF	TGTGCCAGCAGCCTTAGTCCTGGACAGGGAGTCCCTAGCTCCTACAATGAGCAGTTCTTC
TRBD2	.	TRBV12-5	TRBJ2-3	CASGRTSGARVADTQYF	TGTGCTAGTGGCCGAACGAGCGGGGCCAGGGTAGCAGATACGCAGTATTTT
.	.	TRBV6-5	TRBJ1-6	CASSYWLQDSPLHF	TGTGCCAGCAGTTACTGGCTACAGGATTCACCCCTCCACTTT
.	many	TRBV5-1	TRBJ2-6	CASSLGGTGANVLTF	TGCGCCAGCAGCTTGGGCGGCACTGGGGCCAACGTCCTGACTTTC
TRBD1	many	TRBV29-1	TRBJ2-1	CSVEARGPYNEQFF	TGCAGCGTTGAAGCCAGGGGGCCTTACAATGAGCAGTTCTTC
.	many	TRBV6-5	TRBJ2-4	CASSSTGLAKNIQYF	TGTGCCAGCAGTTCGACAGGACTAGCCAAAAACATTCAGTACTTC
.	many	TRBV12-3/TRBV12-4	TRBJ2-1	CASSSDWGGINYAEQFF	TGTGCCAGCAGTTCGGACTGGGGGGGCATTAACTATGCTGAGCAGTTCTTC
.	many	TRBV7-9	TRBJ2-2	CASSPTEGISGELFF	TGTGCCAGCAGCCCCACCGAGGGGATTAGCGGGGAGCTGTTTTTT
.	many	TRBV10-3	TRBJ1-1	CAISEIQGTEAFF	TGTGCCATCAGTGAAATTCAGGGAACTGAAGCTTTCTTT
.	many	TRBV23-1	TRBJ1-2	CASRHRAYGYTF	TGCGCCAGCCGTCACAGAGCCTATGGCTACACCTTC
.	.	TRBV9	TRBJ2-5	CASSVDQQETQYF	TGTGCCAGCAGCGTAGACCAGCAAGAGACCCAGTACTTC
.	many	TRBV7-2	TRBJ2-1	CASSGVPINEQFF	TGTGCCAGCAGCGGGGTCCCAATCAATGAGCAGTTCTTC
.	many	TRBV6-2/TRBV6-3	TRBJ2-7	CASSLAGFSYEQYF	TGTGCCAGCAGTTTAGCAGGGTTCTCGTACGAGCAGTACTTC
TRBD2	few	TRBV20-1	TRBJ2-7	CSASPSGGGEQYF	TGCAGTGCTAGCCCTAGCGGGGGGGGAGAGCAGTACTTC
TRBD1	many	TRBV28	TRBJ2-7	CASRPTGQTYEQYF	TGTGCCAGCAGGCCGACAGGGCAAACCTACGAGCAGTACTTC
.	medium-sized	TRBV19	TRBJ2-7	CASSLPGLGEQYF	TGTGCCAGCAGTCTTCCGGGACTGGGGGAACAGTACTTC